Below, 16 T cell receptor beta chains from the same sample are listed, as sequenced in a study of identical twins. One entry per CDR3 protein results from TCRdb running MiXCR on the 5' RACE reads. Of some 600,000 distinct CDR3 sequences in the sample, about 7.6% were seen once. The same specimen was also included in a second study, on yellow fever vaccine responses in identical twins.

Sequenced sample: PBMCs. Receptors originate from a woman between 18 and 30 years old in good health.

There are a few counts of this clonotype. The chain is built from TRBV29-1 and TRBJ2-7; D might be TRBD1 or TRBD2, each matching 5 bases. Germline V gene lookup returns CDR1 SQVTM and CDR2 ANQGSEA. Deletions cut 8 bases from V and 2 bases from J, with 16 bases between. The CDR3 length is 13 residues. The CDR3 here is CSTSWGSPYEQYF. The CDR3 nucleotides read TGCAGCACATCGTGGGGGTCTCCCTACGAGCAGTACTTC.

The J gene is TRBJ2-1, the V gene TRBV6-4; 11 bases are shared with TRBD2. Unmatched junction bases numbered 10, after V lost 8 bases and J lost 7 bases. Looked up from germline, CDR1 is MRHNA and CDR2 is SNTAGT. The CDR3 has 15 residues. The CDR3 sequence is CASGETSGGRNEQFF. CDR3 nucleotide sequence: TGTGCCAGCGGAGAAACTAGCGGGGGCAGGAATGAGCAGTTCTTC.

The genes are TRBV11-3 and TRBJ2-5; 8 nucleotides line up with TRBD2. The CDR3 is 15 amino acids. Germline V gene sequence: CDR1 SGHNT, CDR2 YENEEA. The trim removed 5 bases at V and 3 bases at J, leaving 8 bases unmatched. Written as DNA, the CDR3 is TGTGCCAGCAGCCCGGGGGGGTTCGCTAAAGAGACCCAGTACTTC. This encodes CASSPGGFAKETQYF.

This clonotype showed up just a few times. The chain uses TRBV7-8 and TRBJ2-2; 8 bases are a match to TRBD2. Germline CDR1 reads SGHVS; CDR2 reads FQNEAQ. V trimming: 5 bases; J trimming: 4 bases; junction bases outside the gene matches: 9. This CDR3 region has 16 residues. Here the CDR3 reads CASSTQTSGLTGELFF. The CDR3 region has the DNA TGTGCCAGCAGCACCCAAACTAGCGGACTCACCGGGGAGCTGTTTTTT.

The chain is built from TRBV5-1 and TRBJ2-7; 8 bases match TRBD1. Germline V gene sequence: CDR1 SGHRS, CDR2 YFSETQ. Trimming took 5 bases from V and 7 from J; bases not matched to a gene: 11. The CDR3 runs to 14 residues. The CDR3 DNA follows: TGCGCCAGCAGACCAACACCAGGGGGCAGGGAGCAGTACTTC. It translates to CASRPTPGGREQYF.

This clonotype appeared many times. The chain couples TRBV24-1 to TRBJ1-1, with TRBD1 identical over 9 bases. Germline V gene data show CDR1 as KGHDR and CDR2 as SFDVKD. The CDR3 covers 16 residues. The V segment lost 9 bases and the J segment 1 base; nucleotides outside the gene matches: 11. CDR3 in amino acids: CATDDRDRDSNTEAFF. DNA for the CDR3: TGTGCCACCGATGACCGGGACAGGGATTCGAACACTGAAGCTTTCTTT.

This sequence joins TRBV12-3 or TRBV12-4 and TRBJ2-1; possibly TRBD1 for D (6 bases). The V end lost 6 bases, the J end lost 5 bases, and 17 bases lay between the germline ends. This CDR3 comprises 15 residues. CDR3 in DNA: TGTGCCAGCAGCTCGAGGGACATGGCCCACAATGAGCAGTTCTTC. Protein product: CASSSRDMAHNEQFF.

This clonotype came up many times. The chain employs TRBV10-3 and TRBJ1-5, with 8 bases matching TRBD1. Trimming cost V 4 bases and J 7 bases; bases outside gene matches: 12. The V gene's germline CDR1 is ENHRY and CDR2 SYGVKD. CDR3 length equals 16 residues. In DNA form, the CDR3 reads TGTGCCATCAGTGCCGAAGGACAGGGAAAAGGGCAGCCCCAGCATTTT. This codes for CAISAEGQGKGQPQHF.

This clonotype came up many times. This chain uses TRBV7-9 with TRBJ2-1; perhaps TRBD1 as D (5 bases). Per germline, CDR1 SEHNR and CDR2 FQNEAQ (reference sequence). The CDR3 totals 15 residues. The V and J ends lost 4 bases and 0 bases respectively, with 10 bases between them. The CDR3 coding sequence is TGTGCCAGCAGCTCCCCTAGGGGCTCCTACAATGAGCAGTTCTTC. This translates into CASSSPRGSYNEQFF.

The rearrangement links TRBV9 to TRBJ2-7, with 7 nucleotides matching TRBD1. With V trimmed by 4 bases and J by 3 bases, 7 bases remained unmatched. The CDR3 runs to 14 residues. Germline CDR1 reads SGDLS; CDR2 reads YYNGEE. CDR3 in DNA: TGTGCCAGCAGCCCTAAGGGACAGAGCTACGAGCAGTACTTC. Translation gives CASSPKGQSYEQYF.

A few counts support this clonotype. The chain couples TRBV12-3 or TRBV12-4 to TRBJ2-7, with D tentatively TRBD2 (6 bases). The length of the CDR3 is 12 residues. Trimming shortened V by 6 bases and J by 3 bases, and 9 bases separated the two germline ends. The chain's CDR3 is CASSTGGYEQYV. The CDR3 DNA is TGTGCCAGCAGCACCGGGGGCTACGAGCAGTACGTC.

Many counts were recorded for this clonotype. The chain uses TRBV5-1 and TRBJ2-1, with D uncertain. Between the trimmed V and J ends, which lost 3 bases and 5 bases, there was a span of 24 bases. The CDR3 length is 18 residues. Germline V gene lookup returns CDR1 SGHRS and CDR2 YFSETQ. The CDR3 region has the DNA TGCGCCAGCAGCTCTGGTGGCCTACGTCCGCCGTTCAACAATGAGCAGTTCTTC. It translates to CASSSGGLRPPFNNEQFF.

This clonotype was observed many times. The chain uses TRBV10-3 and TRBJ2-3; D unclear. The CDR3 has 13 amino acids. V lost 10 bases and J 9 bases, leaving 20 bases between the germline ends. CDR1 ENHRY and CDR2 SYGVKD come from the germline V gene. CDR3 residues: CATQKTRWETQYF. CDR3 DNA sequence: TGTGCCACCCAAAAGACTCGGTGGGAAACGCAGTATTTT.

There are a few counts of this clonotype. J is TRBJ2-3 and V is TRBV29-1; 11 nucleotides align to TRBD2. Germline CDR1 and CDR2: SQVTM and ANQGSEA. The V segment lost 8 bases and the J segment 4 bases; nucleotides outside the gene matches: 14. The CDR3 loop spans 16 amino acids. CDR3 in amino acids: CSTGRGLAGGPDTQYF. The CDR3 nucleotides read TGCAGCACCGGGCGAGGGCTAGCGGGAGGCCCAGATACGCAGTATTTT.

V is TRBV20-1 and J is TRBJ1-2, with TRBD1 identical over 9 bases. The trim removed 4 bases at V and 10 bases at J, leaving 7 bases unmatched. Germline CDR1 is DFQATT and CDR2 is SNEGSKA (reference sequence). The CDR3 covers 12 residues. The CDR3, as DNA: TGCAGTGCTATGCGGGGACAGGGAGACTACACCTTC. It codes for CSAMRGQGDYTF.

The CDR3 DNA is TGTGCCACCCTAGGAAGGGACACCGGGGAGCTGTTTTTT. It is translated as CATLGRDTGELFF. J is TRBJ2-2 and V is TRBV24-1; D is undetermined. CDR1 is KGHDR, CDR2 SFDVKD, per germline. Trimming left V 9 bases short and J 3 bases short, with 10 bases between. This CDR3 has 13 amino acids.